This T cell receptor (beta chain) was identified in a study of OX40 agonist ivuxolimab in advanced cancers. About the study: Patients assigned to dose escalation were diagnosed with hepatocellular carcinoma, melanoma, renal cell or head and neck cancer. Under the entry rules, prior anti-PD-1, anti-PD-L1 or anti-CTLA-4 therapy was allowed, and approximately 40% had some. Partial responses were achieved by three patients, one with hepatocellular carcinoma and two with cutaneous melanoma.

Using immunoSEQ multiplex PCR, the repertoire was profiled, and TCRdb retains in-frame clones only, with some absent. This sample has about 88,000 clones; more than 80% occur once, and the top ten carry about 0.2%. Regarding the study as a whole: CD4+ and CD8+ blood T cells expanded clonally by week 6 at 0.1 to 3.0 mg/kg.

On this clone itself: What it recognizes is unknown.

Trimming removed 0 bases from V and 3 bases from J; junction bases left unmatched: 8. This CDR3 has 18 amino acids. Germline CDR1 SGHRS, CDR2 YFSETQ. The sequence was collected from an adult with an advanced solid tumor such as melanoma, head and neck, liver or kidney cancer. This chain uses TRBV5-1 with TRBJ2-3, with 12 bases matching TRBD2. Sequenced material: CD4+ or CD8+ T cells sorted from blood, taken in a trial of the OX40 agonist ivuxolimab. The CDR3 reads CASSLAIFTSGRTDTQYF. The CDR3 DNA is TGCGCCAGCAGCTTGGCCATATTTACTAGCGGGAGGACAGATACGCAGTATTTT.